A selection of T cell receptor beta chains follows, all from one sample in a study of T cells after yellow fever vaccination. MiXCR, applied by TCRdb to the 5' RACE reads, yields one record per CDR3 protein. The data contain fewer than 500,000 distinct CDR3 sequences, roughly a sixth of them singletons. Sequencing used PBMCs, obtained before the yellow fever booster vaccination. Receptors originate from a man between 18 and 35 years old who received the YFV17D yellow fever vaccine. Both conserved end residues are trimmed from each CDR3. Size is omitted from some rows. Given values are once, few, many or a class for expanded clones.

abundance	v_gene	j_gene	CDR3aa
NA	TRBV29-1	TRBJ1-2	SVVSSNYYGYT
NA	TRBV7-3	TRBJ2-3	ASSFRGVVADTQY
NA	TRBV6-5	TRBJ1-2	ASSRDRGNGYT
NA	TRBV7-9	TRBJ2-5	ASSLGGGGEAQY
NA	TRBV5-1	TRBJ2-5	ASSSNGGGQETQY
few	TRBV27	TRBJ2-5	ASSLSRDPWGETQY
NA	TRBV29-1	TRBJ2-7	SVAPAGGYEQY
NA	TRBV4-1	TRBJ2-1	ASSQDTPRANEQF
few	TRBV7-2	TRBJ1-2	ASSFWTGLNYGYT
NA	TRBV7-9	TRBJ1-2	ASSLLAGGYGYT
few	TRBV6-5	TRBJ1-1	ASSKTGGEVMNTEAF
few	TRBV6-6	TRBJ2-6	ASSYDGANVLT
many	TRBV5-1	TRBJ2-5	ASSPSAGETQY
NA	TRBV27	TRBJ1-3	ASSPWPSRGSGGNTIY
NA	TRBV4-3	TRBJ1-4	ASSRGGQAYPNEKLF
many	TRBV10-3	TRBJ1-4	AISEPREEKLF
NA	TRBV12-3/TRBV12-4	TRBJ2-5	ASSEGLTLGNPQETQY
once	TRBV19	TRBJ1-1	ASSSPYRGNTEAF
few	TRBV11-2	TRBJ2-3	SSSLSPRGGSDTQY
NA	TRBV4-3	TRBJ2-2	ASSQDSPPRGGYTGELF
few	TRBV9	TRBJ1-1	ASSSRGTEAF
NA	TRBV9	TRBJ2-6	ASSDPGQALLSGANVLT
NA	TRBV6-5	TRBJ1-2	ASSYSTGDWSYT